A single sample gave rise to the 7 T cell receptor beta chains below, sequenced in a study of graft-versus-host responses after intestinal transplantation. Their cognate antigens are unknown. Measured with immunoSEQ multiplex PCR; TCRdb has only the in-frame clones, and not every one. The sample consists of around 45,000 clones, 80% to 95% of them appearing once. Specimen: unstimulated CD4+ T cells sorted from spleen or lymph node cells, collected before transplant. These receptors originate from a human donor who was the organ donor for an intestinal transplant.

The chain joins TRBV10-3 to TRBJ2-2; D may be TRBD1 (6 bases). CDR1 and CDR2 from the germline V gene are ENHRY and SYGVKD. V shed 5 bases and J shed 3 bases, with 22 bases lying between them. The CDR3 consists of 18 residues. This CDR3 reads CAISPTPPGTTYTGELFF. DNA of the CDR3: TGTGCCATCAGTCCTACGCCACCCGGGACAACTTACACCGGGGAGCTGTTTTTT.

The gene calls are TRBV7-2 and TRBJ2-7; 12 nucleotides line up with TRBD1. The germline gives CDR1 SGHTA, CDR2 FQGNSA. The CDR3 runs to 17 residues. V was pared by 2 bases and J by 5 bases, with 10 bases of the junction left unmatched. The CDR3 bases are TGTGCCAGCAGCTTAATGCATTCCGGGACAGGGGGCCACGAGCAGTACTTC. Translated, it gives CASSLMHSGTGGHEQYF.

Note on this clone: A junction boundary mismatches the germline segment, possibly from a read error. This chain joins TRBV7-7 and TRBJ2-1; D ambiguous. CDR1 is SSHAT, CDR2 FNYEAQ, per germline (reference sequence). The CDR3 consists of 20 residues. The CDR3 DNA reads as TGTGCTAGCAGCTTTTTTACGCCCCGAGGTTTGTCCCCGTCCTACAATGAGCAGTTCTTC. Protein: CASSFFTPRGLSPSYNEQFF.

This sequence joins TRBV6-6 and TRBJ2-7; TRBD2 matches 13 bases. The CDR3 length is 16 residues. CDR1 is MNHNY, CDR2 SVGAGI, per germline (reference sequence). Trimming at V came to 1 base and at J to 3 bases, leaving 3 bases not matched to a gene. The CDR3 DNA reads TGTGCCAGCAGTTACTACGGACTAGCGGGAGTCTACGAGCAGTACTTC. Translation gives CASSYYGLAGVYEQYF.

This chain joins TRBV6-5 and TRBJ1-6; D is unresolved. Per the germline V gene, CDR1 is MNHEY and CDR2 is SVGAGI. The V end was cut by 6 bases, the J end by 5 bases, with 14 bases between. CDR3 length: 15 amino acids. CDR3 nucleotide sequence: TGTGCCAGCAGGCCTGGACTGACCCATAATTCACCCCTCCACTTT. This gives the protein CASRPGLTHNSPLHF.

The rearrangement joins TRBV28 to TRBJ1-3, with D possibly matching TRBD1 (5 bases). The CDR3 sequence is 16 residues long. Trimming stripped 5 bases from V and 0 bases from J, with 14 bases between. Per germline, CDR1 MDHEN and CDR2 SYDVKM. As DNA, the CDR3 is TGTGCCAGCAGTGGCCGACAGAGTAGCTCTGGAAACACCATATATTTT. This codes for CASSGRQSSSGNTIYF.

The genes are TRBV28 and TRBJ2-7; 10 nucleotides match TRBD2. Germline lookup yields CDR1 MDHEN and CDR2 SYDVKM. J lost 2 bases, V lost 7 bases, and 14 bases had no gene match. The CDR3 is 17 amino acids. The CDR3 spells CASTGQASGRRAYEQYF. The CDR3 bases are TGTGCCAGCACGGGACAGGCTAGCGGGAGACGGGCCTACGAGCAGTACTTC.